Presented here are 23 T cell receptor beta chains from one specimen sequenced in a study of T cell repertoires in cytomegalovirus infection. One entry per CDR3 protein results from TCRdb running MiXCR on the reads. The sample shows approximately 500,000 distinct CDR3 sequences, more than 15% of them seen only once. Sequenced input: CD8+ T cells from PBMCs. These receptor sequences come from a human donor in good health (CMV status not recorded). Some clones in this sample may be carry-over from other donors' samples.

This clonotype was recorded at least ten times. The J gene is TRBJ1-5, the V gene TRBV28; weak D call: TRBD1 (6 bases). V shed 6 bases and J shed 0 bases, with 9 bases lying between them. The CDR3 runs 14 residues. Germline V CDR1 and CDR2: MDHEN, SYDVKM. The CDR3 is CASRTTGSNQPQHF. The CDR3 DNA reads as TGTGCCAGCAGAACGACAGGTAGCAATCAGCCCCAGCATTTT. Variable domain in full (rest from reference TRBV28 and TRBJ1-5): DVKVTQSSRYLVKRTGEKVFLECVQDMDHENMFWYRQDPGLGLRLIYFSYDVKMKEKGDIPEGYSVSREKKERFSLILESASTNQTSMYLCASRTTGSNQPQHFGDGTRLSIL.

The chain links TRBV28 to TRBJ1-2; weak D call: TRBD1 (6 bases). Per germline, CDR1 MDHEN and CDR2 SYDVKM. V was trimmed by 3 bases and J by 3 bases, leaving 11 bases between them. The CDR3 has 14 amino acids. CDR3 region: CASSFPGEDYGYTF. CDR3 DNA: TGTGCCAGCAGTTTTCCAGGGGAGGACTATGGCTACACCTTC.

This clonotype was seen only a few times. The chain links TRBV25-1 to TRBJ1-2, with D tentatively TRBD1 (6 bases). CDR1 MGHDK and CDR2 SYGVNS come from the germline V gene. The CDR3 length is 14 residues. Trimming removed 4 bases at V and 6 bases at J, with 15 bases between. Here the CDR3 reads CASSGEQGVDGYTF. The CDR3 coding sequence is TGTGCCAGCAGTGGAGAACAGGGTGTGGATGGCTACACCTTC.

Note on this clonotype: A much larger clone lies one base from this, so it may be a read error. This chain connects TRBV6-6 to TRBJ1-5; possibly TRBD1 for D (5 bases). Trimming stripped 4 bases from V and 7 bases from J, with 11 bases between. The CDR3 contains 13 residues. The germline V gene has CDR1 MNHNY and CDR2 SVGAGI (reference sequence). For the CDR3, the DNA is TGTGCCAGCAGTTCCGGGGGGTTGCAGCCCCAGCATTTT. Amino acid sequence: CASSSGGLQPQHF.

This clonotype was found many times. The chain has TRBV7-9 and TRBJ2-1, with TRBD2 matching 8 bases. Germline V gene sequence: CDR1 SEHNR, CDR2 FQNEAQ (reference sequence). V gave up 5 bases and J gave up 0 bases; unmatched junction bases: 9. The CDR3 consists of 17 residues. The CDR3 reads CASSARLAKSSYNEQFF. The CDR3 DNA sequence: TGTGCCAGCAGCGCCCGACTAGCGAAGAGCTCCTACAATGAGCAGTTCTTC.

The V gene is TRBV19, the J gene TRBJ2-1, with D perhaps TRBD2 (5 bases). This CDR3 spans 12 amino acids. Germline CDR1 reads LNHDA; CDR2 reads SQIVND (reference sequence). The V end lost 3 bases, the J end lost 8 bases, and 8 bases lay between the germline ends. CDR3 DNA: TGTGCCAGTAGTATTTGGCGGGATGAGCAGTTCTTC. This translates into CASSIWRDEQFF.

This clonotype has just a few counts. This sequence joins TRBV4-1 and TRBJ2-3; perhaps TRBD2 as D (5 bases). CDR3 length: 12 amino acids. CDR1 and CDR2 (germline): MGHRA, YSYEKL. The V gene lost 4 bases and the J gene lost 8 bases, with 10 bases spanning the gap. The CDR3 spells CASSPVGATQYF. The CDR3 bases are TGCGCCAGCAGCCCCGTGGGAGCTACGCAGTATTTT.

This clonotype was observed many times. The V and J genes are TRBV6-5 and TRBJ2-3; 7 nucleotides match TRBD1. After removal of 4 bases from V and 1 base from J, the junction contained 11 bases not matched to a gene. This CDR3 comprises 17 residues. The germline V gene has CDR1 MNHEY and CDR2 SVGAGI. The chain's CDR3 is CASSSMTGKGGTDTQYF. CDR3 bases: TGTGCCAGCAGTTCCATGACAGGGAAGGGTGGCACAGATACGCAGTATTTT.

Turning to this clonotype: It may be a read error: a sequence one base away is much more abundant. The chain is built from TRBV27 and TRBJ1-5; maybe TRBD1 (6 bases). This CDR3 has 14 residues. CDR1 MNHEY and CDR2 SMNVEV come from the germline V gene (reference sequence). The CDR3 spells CASSRPGGNHPQHF. The CDR3 nucleotides read TGTGCCAGCTCCCGGCCCGGGGGCAATCATCCCCAGCATTTT.

The chain carries TRBV5-5 and TRBJ2-5; D is uncertain. V lost 4 bases, J lost 0 bases, and 19 bases lay in between. The CDR3 is made up of 17 amino acids. The germline CDR1 and CDR2 sequences are SGHKS and YYEKEE (reference sequence). CDR3: CASSLASELEYQETQYF. CDR3 DNA: TGTGCCAGCAGCCTTGCTAGTGAGCTCGAGTACCAAGAGACCCAGTACTTC.

This clonotype appeared a few times. The chain has TRBV5-6 and TRBJ2-6; D not resolved. CDR1 is SGHDT and CDR2 is YYEEEE in the germline V gene. The CDR3 length is 16 residues. V lost 0 bases and J lost 1, with 8 bases in between. CDR3 DNA sequence: TGTGCCAGCAGCTTGGTGTACGGTTCTGGGGCCAACGTCCTGACTTTC. Amino acids: CASSLVYGSGANVLTF.

This clonotype was observed many times. The chain joins TRBV12-3 or TRBV12-4 to TRBJ2-7, with a weak D call TRBD1 (5 bases). Trimming cost V 2 bases and J 3 bases, with 11 bases left between them. This CDR3 is built from 14 residues. DNA of the CDR3: TGTGCCAGCAGTTTACAGGGAACATTCTACGAGCAGTACTTC. This codes for CASSLQGTFYEQYF.

This clonotype was picked up many times. The rearrangement uses TRBV18 and TRBJ2-1; TRBD1 matches at 10 bases. The J segment lost 3 bases and the V segment lost 5 bases, leaving 10 bases of the junction unmatched. The CDR3 has 17 amino acids. CDR1 and CDR2 from the germline V gene are KGHSH and LQKENI. The CDR3 reads CASSSGQGSSLYNEQFF. In nucleotides, the CDR3 is TGTGCCAGCTCATCGGGACAGGGGTCATCCCTCTACAATGAGCAGTTCTTC.

The sample holds many counts of this clonotype. As DNA, the CDR3 is TGCGCCAGCAGCCAAGCACCGGGACAGTACAATGAGCAGTTCTTC. Protein product: CASSQAPGQYNEQFF. J is TRBJ2-1 and V is TRBV4-1, with 7 nucleotides matching TRBD1. This CDR3 region has 15 residues. Trimming cost V 1 base and J 4 bases; bases outside gene matches: 4. CDR1 is MGHRA and CDR2 is YSYEKL in the germline V gene.

This clonotype was picked up many times. This chain uses TRBV7-2 with TRBJ1-3; D unclear. CDR1 is SGHTA and CDR2 is FQGNSA in the germline V gene. The CDR3 spans 15 residues. Trimming took 1 base from V and 4 from J, leaving 11 bases between them. In DNA form, the CDR3 reads TGTGCCAGCAGCTTAGGCCCAACTCGGGGAAACACCATATATTTT. This translates into CASSLGPTRGNTIYF.

The V call is TRBV27, the J call TRBJ2-7; TRBD2 aligns across 7 bases. Trimming at V came to 2 bases and at J to 4 bases, leaving 8 bases not matched to a gene. The CDR3 covers 15 residues. Germline V CDR1 and CDR2: MNHEY, SMNVEV (reference sequence). CDR3 protein: CASSLEGGLGYEQYF. The CDR3 DNA is TGTGCCAGCAGTTTAGAGGGCGGACTAGGGTACGAGCAGTACTTC.

On this clonotype itself: A read error may explain this, as a much larger clone is one base away. V gene TRBV11-3 combines with J gene TRBJ2-2; maybe TRBD2 (5 bases). This CDR3 contains 18 residues. Germline loops: CDR1 SGHNT, CDR2 YENEEA. For the CDR3, the DNA is TGTGCCAGCAGCTTGCAAACCAACACCTTTTCCGACACCGGGGTGCTGTTTTTT. Translated, it gives CASSLQTNTFSDTGVLFF. Combining the CDR3 with reference TRBV11-3 and TRBJ2-2 gives the whole variable domain EAGVVQSPRYKIIEKKQPVAFWCNPISGHNTLYWYLQNLGQGPELLIRYENEEAVDDSQLPKDRFSAERLKGVDSTLKIQPAELGDSAVYLCASSLQTNTFSDTGVLFFGEGSRLTVL.

This clonotype was found a few times. This chain connects TRBV27 to TRBJ1-1; D might be TRBD1 (5 bases). From germline, CDR1 is MNHEY and CDR2 SMNVEV (reference sequence). The CDR3 has 18 amino acids. The V and J ends lost 4 bases and 4 bases respectively, with 25 bases between them. CDR3 bases: TGTGCCAGCAGTTCCCGGAAAGGGGACCCATCAAGGGGCACTGAAGCTTTCTTT. It is translated as CASSSRKGDPSRGTEAFF.

This clonotype was recorded many times. CDR3 sequence: CAISEHSGVYGYTF. DNA for the CDR3: TGTGCCATCAGTGAGCATTCTGGTGTCTATGGCTACACCTTC. This chain uses TRBV10-3 with TRBJ1-2, with D unresolved. The V gene lost 2 bases and the J gene lost 4 bases, with 11 bases spanning the gap. CDR1 and CDR2 from the germline V gene are ENHRY and SYGVKD. This CDR3 region has 14 residues.

A word on this clonotype: An end of the junction differs from the germline gene, which may be a read error. The J gene is TRBJ1-3, the V gene TRBV9; TRBD1 agrees at 7 bases. The CDR3 is 16 amino acids. CDR1 and CDR2 (germline): SGDLS, YYNGEE. CDR3 amino acids: CANSEIDRAAGNTIYF. The CDR3 region has the DNA TGTGCCAACAGCGAAATCGACAGGGCGGCTGGAAACACCATATATTTT.

This clonotype was counted many times. V is TRBV7-9 and J is TRBJ1-5; D ambiguous. The CDR3 is 12 amino acids. V was trimmed by 4 bases and J by 5 bases, leaving 6 bases between them. In germline, CDR1 is SEHNR, CDR2 FQNEAQ (reference sequence). This CDR3 is CASSSPDQPQHF. The CDR3 nucleotides are TGTGCCAGCAGCTCCCCCGATCAGCCCCAGCATTTT.

V and J are TRBV7-3 and TRBJ2-7, with a possible D match to TRBD2 (6 bases). This CDR3 spans 15 amino acids. Germline CDR1 and CDR2: SGHTA and FQGTGA. V shed 0 bases and J shed 0 bases, with 9 bases lying between them. The CDR3 DNA reads as TGTGCCAGCAGCTTAACACCGGAGGGCTCCTACGAGCAGTACTTC. Translated, it gives CASSLTPEGSYEQYF.

This clonotype was seen at least ten times. The genes are TRBV27 and TRBJ2-1; maybe TRBD1 (6 bases). The V and J ends lost 5 bases and 7 bases respectively, with 15 bases between them. The length of the CDR3 is 14 residues. Germline lookup yields CDR1 MNHEY and CDR2 SMNVEV (reference sequence). In nucleotides, the CDR3 is TGTGCCAGCAGTCTATGGACGACAGGTAATGAGCAGTTCTTC. Translated: CASSLWTTGNEQFF.